A selection of T cell receptor beta chains follows, all from one sample in a study of patients and donors after allogeneic stem cell transplantation. One entry per CDR3 protein results from TCRdb running MiXCR on the RT-PCR reads. The table lists 800,000 to 1,000,000 distinct CDR3 sequences, around 17% of them singletons. Sequencing was performed on blood, either unsorted or a sorted T cell fraction (not recorded which). The source of these receptors is a human donor who was either an allogeneic HSCT recipient or a stem cell or donor lymphocyte infusion donor (not recorded which). It is not recorded whose cells these are; they may come from a transplant donor. The conserved cysteine and the conserved F or W are not part of the CDR3 here. Each record gives: J gene, V gene, D gene, CDR3 protein. A D gene is named only where the DNA matches it firmly.

j_gene: TRBJ1-1
v_gene: TRBV10-3
d_gene: TRBD1
CDR3aa: AISEGQGASTEAF

j_gene: TRBJ1-5
v_gene: TRBV5-1
d_gene: -
CDR3aa: ASSLADLPQPQH

j_gene: TRBJ2-5
v_gene: TRBV20-1
d_gene: TRBD2
CDR3aa: SARGGRRGETQY

j_gene: TRBJ1-5
v_gene: TRBV24-1
d_gene: -
CDR3aa: ATSDLGGAQPQH

j_gene: TRBJ1-2
v_gene: TRBV12-3/TRBV12-4
d_gene: TRBD1
CDR3aa: ASSTGDSFHGYT

j_gene: TRBJ1-1
v_gene: TRBV20-1
d_gene: TRBD1
CDR3aa: SARRTGWGTEAF

j_gene: TRBJ1-2
v_gene: TRBV29-1
d_gene: TRBD1
CDR3aa: SVLPIGTDYGYT

j_gene: TRBJ2-7
v_gene: TRBV12-3/TRBV12-4
d_gene: -
CDR3aa: ASSLGGNLHEQY

j_gene: TRBJ2-1
v_gene: TRBV12-3/TRBV12-4
d_gene: TRBD2
CDR3aa: ASSVRTSGGLYNEQF

j_gene: TRBJ2-1
v_gene: TRBV24-1
d_gene: TRBD2
CDR3aa: ATSDLLGGLANEQF

j_gene: TRBJ2-7
v_gene: TRBV9
d_gene: -
CDR3aa: ASSPLTVSYEQY

j_gene: TRBJ2-7
v_gene: TRBV10-3
d_gene: -
CDR3aa: AIREGSYEQY

j_gene: TRBJ2-6
v_gene: TRBV9
d_gene: -
CDR3aa: ASSSRGGTRSGANVLT

j_gene: TRBJ1-1
v_gene: TRBV15
d_gene: -
CDR3aa: ATSRATGTAMNTEAF

j_gene: TRBJ1-1
v_gene: TRBV27
d_gene: -
CDR3aa: ASKTSYTEAF

j_gene: TRBJ1-1
v_gene: TRBV7-8
d_gene: -
CDR3aa: ASSLVTSRGTEAF

j_gene: TRBJ2-2
v_gene: TRBV9
d_gene: TRBD2
CDR3aa: ASSGTSGRERTGELF

j_gene: TRBJ1-2
v_gene: TRBV27
d_gene: -
CDR3aa: ASSPRAPGIGYT

j_gene: TRBJ2-7
v_gene: TRBV5-1
d_gene: TRBD1
CDR3aa: ASIPGQGANYEQY

j_gene: TRBJ2-1
v_gene: TRBV11-3
d_gene: TRBD2
CDR3aa: ASRAGGPGNEQF

j_gene: TRBJ2-3
v_gene: TRBV7-8
d_gene: -
CDR3aa: ASSRDLKADTQY

j_gene: TRBJ1-2
v_gene: TRBV9
d_gene: -
CDR3aa: ASSVGPGKANYGYT

j_gene: TRBJ2-2
v_gene: TRBV20-1
d_gene: -
CDR3aa: SARDRGRTGELF

j_gene: TRBJ1-1
v_gene: TRBV11-3
d_gene: -
CDR3aa: ASSLFVGEAF

j_gene: TRBJ2-1
v_gene: TRBV9
d_gene: TRBD2
CDR3aa: ASGDTGTRVGEQF

j_gene: TRBJ2-3
v_gene: TRBV24-1
d_gene: TRBD2
CDR3aa: ATSDPAAGTSGDTQY

j_gene: TRBJ2-2
v_gene: TRBV12-3/TRBV12-4
d_gene: -
CDR3aa: ASSFSRGGVGAGELF

j_gene: TRBJ1-2
v_gene: TRBV20-1
d_gene: -
CDR3aa: SVKPGPASGYT

j_gene: TRBJ2-5
v_gene: TRBV25-1
d_gene: -
CDR3aa: ASSKWITQETQY

j_gene: TRBJ2-3
v_gene: TRBV5-1
d_gene: -
CDR3aa: ASAIPGTDTQY

j_gene: TRBJ2-1
v_gene: TRBV20-1
d_gene: -
CDR3aa: SALGGSNEQF

j_gene: TRBJ1-4
v_gene: TRBV12-3/TRBV12-4
d_gene: -
CDR3aa: ASSSLGGRTNEKLF

j_gene: TRBJ2-5
v_gene: TRBV30
d_gene: -
CDR3aa: AWTLAETQY

j_gene: TRBJ1-3
v_gene: TRBV18
d_gene: TRBD1
CDR3aa: ASSPTTGEVGNTIY

j_gene: TRBJ2-7
v_gene: TRBV9
d_gene: -
CDR3aa: ASSVVRAPYYEQY

j_gene: TRBJ2-5
v_gene: TRBV4-2
d_gene: TRBD2
CDR3aa: ASSQTGTSGKGQETQY